The T cell receptor beta chain under discussion was sequenced for a study of blood T cell repertoires in COVID-19. Whole-study context: Sites across the United States, Italy and Spain contributed samples from acute and convalescent COVID-19. T cells, B-cell-depleted T cells, or PBMCs provided the cDNA or gDNA that served as material.

V lost 0 bases to trimming and J lost 1 base, with 6 bases between them. The CDR3 contains 14 residues. Looked up from germline, CDR1 is MNHEY and CDR2 is SVGAGI. Original handling: Amplification of reference gene primers provided the estimated nucleated cell counts. The assay was immunoSEQ multiplex PCR, and TCRdb's table has in-frame clones only and misses some. V and J calls plus clone size are reproduced from that table; the DNA served to infer D and trimming. The sample lists more than 100,000 clones; approximately 88% were seen once. Sequencing used peripheral blood. The receptor was isolated from a woman aged 80 or older with acute or convalescent COVID-19. The gene calls are TRBV6-5 and TRBJ1-2; D is ambiguous. CDR3 protein: CASSYSGGNYGYTF. CDR3 nucleotides: TGTGCCAGCAGTTACTCTGGCGGTAACTATGGCTACACCTTC.